This T cell receptor (beta chain) came from a study of vaccination and CD4 T cells after COVID-19. Study information: Post-COVID draws followed diagnosis by a median around 100 days (range 35 to 161).

The CDR3 is 12 amino acids. Deletions cut 2 bases from V and 8 bases from J, with 9 bases between. CDR1 and CDR2 from the germline V gene are SEHNR and FQNEAQ (reference sequence). Concerning this clonotype itself: Antigen specificity is unknown.

The Oncomine TCR Beta short-read assay was what sequenced the DNA obtained from cultured CD4+ T cells. TCRdb re-derived calls from the PCR reads in MiXCR, one entry per CDR3 protein. The table records about 17,000 distinct CDR3 sequences, over 45% of them present only once. The treatment is: roughly nine-day PBMC culture with coronavirus spike peptide pools or control peptides (ViraFEST assay). The V and J genes are TRBV7-9 and TRBJ1-2; D is ambiguous. The sequencing input was CD4+ T cells from blood, cultured in vitro. The sequence was obtained from a human donor who had recovered from COVID-19. CDR3 coding DNA: TGTGCCAGCAGCTTATCCGATGGGGGCTACACCTTC. Its protein is CASSLSDGGYTF.